This T cell receptor (beta chain) is drawn from a study of blood T cell repertoires in COVID-19. As originally analysed: Reference gene primers were amplified, and this amplification served to estimate nucleated cell counts. TCRdb's table, derived via immunoSEQ multiplex PCR, lists solely in-frame clones and lacks some. That table furnishes V, J and clone size, whereas the DNA furnished D and trimming. The sample has about 240,000 clones; around 85% are singletons. Germline CDR1 reads SGHRS; CDR2 reads YFSETQ. With 1 base removed from V and 5 bases from J, the gap between germline ends came to 13 bases. The CDR3 has 16 amino acids.

The chain couples TRBV5-1 to TRBJ1-6, with a weak D call TRBD1 (5 bases). This sequence was found in a woman aged 55-75 years with active or convalescent COVID-19. Sequenced input: peripheral blood. In nucleotides, the CDR3 is TGCGCCAGCAGCTTGAGGTCCCAGGACAATAATTCACCCCTCCACTTT. Its translation is CASSLRSQDNNSPLHF.